The clone carrying this T cell receptor (beta chain) was counted between two and nine times. The germline V gene encodes CDR1 DFQATT and CDR2 SNEGSKA (reference sequence). The length of the CDR3 is 14 residues. The V and J ends lost 0 bases and 2 bases respectively, with 11 bases between them. These data belong to a study of T cells after yellow fever vaccination. At the level of the study: Preparation of the low-cell-number fractions used SMART-Seq v4 Ultra Low Input.

As TCR cDNA was made by 5'RACE template switching, a universal primer site and UMIs were added. TCRdb reprocessed the 5' RACE reads via MiXCR and lists one record per CDR3 protein. The sample consists of roughly 100,000 distinct CDR3 sequences, approximately 9% of them appearing once. The clonotype comes from a man younger than 35 who received the YFV17D yellow fever vaccine. V gene TRBV20-1 combines with J gene TRBJ2-7; no clear D gene. Source: CD8+ T cells not binding an NS4B(214-222) dextramer, sorted from PBMCs, taken approximately 15 days after the first yellow fever vaccination. Here the CDR3 reads CSARDSRATYEQYF. CDR3 DNA sequence: TGCAGTGCTAGAGACTCCCGGGCGACCTACGAGCAGTACTTC.